This TCR beta chain was captured by sequencing in a study of PD-L1 blockade in urothelial cancer. Looking at the study overall: Before enrollment, 0 to 3 chemotherapy regimens had been given to patients. Blood was tested 3 weeks (second dose) and 6 weeks into treatment. Blood yielded a median of approximately 140,000 T cells per sample.

The protocol was immunoSEQ multiplex PCR, while the TCRdb copy is restricted to in-frame clones and leaves out a portion. The data contain around 100,000 clones, roughly 84% of them singletons. CDR3 length: 14 residues. Germline V gene data show CDR1 as LGHNT and CDR2 as FRNRAP. Trimming removed 7 bases at V and 2 bases at J, with 11 bases between. Described time point: pretreatment peripheral blood. The chain couples TRBV12-5 to TRBJ2-2; no firm D call. The clonotype comes from a man in his fifties or sixties with urothelial cancer. The source material was PBMCs, sampled around atezolizumab (anti-PD-L1) treatment. The CDR3 bases are TGTGCTAGTGCCCCTGACAAAAACACCGGGGAGCTGTTTTTT. It codes for CASAPDKNTGELFF.